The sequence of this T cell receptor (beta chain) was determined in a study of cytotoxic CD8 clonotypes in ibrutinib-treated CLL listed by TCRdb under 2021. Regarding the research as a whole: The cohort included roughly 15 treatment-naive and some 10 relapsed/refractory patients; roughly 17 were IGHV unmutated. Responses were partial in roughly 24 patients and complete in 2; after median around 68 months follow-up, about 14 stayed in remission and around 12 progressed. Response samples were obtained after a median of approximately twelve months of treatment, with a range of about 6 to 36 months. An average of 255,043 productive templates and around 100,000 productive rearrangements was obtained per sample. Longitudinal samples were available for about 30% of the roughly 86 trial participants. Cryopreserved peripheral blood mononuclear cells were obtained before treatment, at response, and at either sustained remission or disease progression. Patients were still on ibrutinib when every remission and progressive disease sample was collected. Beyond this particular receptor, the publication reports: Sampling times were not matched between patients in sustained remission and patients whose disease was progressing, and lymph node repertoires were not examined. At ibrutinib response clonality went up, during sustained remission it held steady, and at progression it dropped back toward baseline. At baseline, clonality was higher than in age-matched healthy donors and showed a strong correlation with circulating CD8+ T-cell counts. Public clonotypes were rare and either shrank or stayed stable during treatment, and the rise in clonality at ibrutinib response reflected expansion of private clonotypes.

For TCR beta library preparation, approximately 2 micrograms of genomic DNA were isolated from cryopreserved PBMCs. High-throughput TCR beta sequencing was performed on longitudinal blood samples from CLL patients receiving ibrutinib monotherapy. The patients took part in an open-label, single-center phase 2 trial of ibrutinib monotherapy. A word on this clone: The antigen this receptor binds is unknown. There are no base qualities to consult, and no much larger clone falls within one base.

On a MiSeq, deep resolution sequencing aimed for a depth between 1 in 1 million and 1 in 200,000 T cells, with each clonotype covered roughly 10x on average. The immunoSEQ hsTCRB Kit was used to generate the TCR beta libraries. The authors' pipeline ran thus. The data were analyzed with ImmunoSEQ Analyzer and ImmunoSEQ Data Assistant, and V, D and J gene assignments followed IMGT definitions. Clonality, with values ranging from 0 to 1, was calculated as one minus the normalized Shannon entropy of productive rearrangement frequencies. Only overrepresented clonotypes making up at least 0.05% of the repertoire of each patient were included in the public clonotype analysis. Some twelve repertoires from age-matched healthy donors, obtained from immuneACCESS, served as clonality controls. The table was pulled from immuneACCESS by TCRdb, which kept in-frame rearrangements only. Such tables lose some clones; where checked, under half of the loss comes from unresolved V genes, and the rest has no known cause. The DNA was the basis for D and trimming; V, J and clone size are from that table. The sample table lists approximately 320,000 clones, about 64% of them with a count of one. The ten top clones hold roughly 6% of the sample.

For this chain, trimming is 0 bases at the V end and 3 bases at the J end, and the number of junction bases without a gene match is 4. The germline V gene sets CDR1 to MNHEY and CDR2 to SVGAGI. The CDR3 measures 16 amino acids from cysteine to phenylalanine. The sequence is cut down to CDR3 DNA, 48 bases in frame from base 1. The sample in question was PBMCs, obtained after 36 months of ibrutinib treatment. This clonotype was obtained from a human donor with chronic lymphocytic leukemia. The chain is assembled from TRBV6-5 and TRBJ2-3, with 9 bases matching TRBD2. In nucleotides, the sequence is TGTGCCAGCAGTTACTCGCCGGGACTAGCAACAGATACGCAGTATTTT. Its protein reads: CASSYSPGLATDTQYF.